This TCR beta chain was obtained from a study of cytomegalovirus exposure and HLA in healthy donors. Turning to the study itself: The study's early data release held around 85 million unique TCRs from HLA-typed donors.

Findings and limits, study-wide: A missense variant in DCLRE1C was later tied to TCR beta V- and J-gene trimming. Exclusion as indistinguishable affected some V segments, including TRBV6-2 and TRBV6-3. Researchers counted 180 or so TCR beta chains as cytomegalovirus-associated.

Amplification used 60 Vbeta primers and 13 Jbeta primers. Sequenced by immunoSEQ multiplex PCR; TCRdb stores in-frame clones only, minus some. There are over 75,000 clones in the sample; roughly 84% occur only once, and around 2.4% lies in the top ten. A word on this clone: Antigen: not known.

CDR3 length equals 15 residues. Germline V gene sequence: CDR1 SGDLS, CDR2 YYNGEE. The V segment lost 3 bases and the J segment 2 bases; nucleotides outside the gene matches: 6. This sequence was found in a woman aged 50 to 60 in good health and CMV-seronegative. The V call is TRBV9, the J call TRBJ2-3, with 7 positions matching TRBD1. Input material: PBMCs. The CDR3: CASSAWGQNTDTQYF. The CDR3 DNA sequence: TGTGCCAGCAGCGCCTGGGGACAGAACACAGATACGCAGTATTTT. Drawing the rest from reference TRBV9 and TRBJ2-3, the complete variable domain is DSGVTQTPKHLITATGQRVTLRCSPRSGDLSVYWYQQSLDQGLQFLIQYYNGEERAKGNILERFSAQQFPDLHSELNLSSLELGDSALYFCASSAWGQNTDTQYFGPGTRLTVL.